This section outlines one T cell receptor (beta chain) sequence together with its context. Its antigen is not identified. MiXCR, run by TCRdb on the 5' RACE reads, gives a single entry per CDR3 protein. The table shows over 700,000 distinct CDR3 sequences, with under 20% occurring only once. The sample originates from a study of CD8 T cells in ankylosing spondylitis. CDR1 is SGHRS, CDR2 YFSETQ, per germline. The CDR3 is 17 amino acids. The ends lost 1 base at V and 5 bases at J; junction bases unmatched: 8. Findings of the study overall: Made up of 7 to 9 highly homologous variants, a TCR beta motif appeared characteristic of ankylosing spondylitis blood.

The sequenced sample was blood, either unsorted or a sorted T cell fraction (not recorded which). The clonotype comes from a male donor with ankylosing spondylitis. The chain joins TRBV5-1 to TRBJ2-1; 11 bases match TRBD2. CDR3 residues: CASSLPLTSGSDNEQFF. The CDR3 nucleotides are TGCGCCAGCAGCTTGCCCCTAACTAGCGGGAGCGACAATGAGCAGTTCTTC.